This TCR beta chain was identified during a study of cytomegalovirus exposure and HLA in healthy donors. Vbeta (60) and Jbeta (13) primers were used in the PCR. Original analysis: In a later analysis, of around 80 million unique beta chains, roughly 10 million appeared in at least two donors. Sequencing was performed with immunoSEQ multiplex PCR; in TCRdb, only in-frame clones are kept and a portion is missing. That table gives V, J and clone size, and the DNA gave D and trimming. In the table there are 160,000 or so clones, 65% to 85% of which are singletons. Remarks on this clone: Compared with germline, one end of the junction differs, possibly owing to a read error.

CDR3 length equals 15 residues. The V gene's germline CDR1 is SEHNR and CDR2 FQNEAQ (reference sequence). Sequencing was done on a sample of PBMCs. The rearrangement joins TRBV7-9 to TRBJ2-1; tentative D call: TRBD2 (7 bases). The TCR originated in a woman in her 40s in good health and CMV-seropositive. This CDR3 is CSSSLEGGLANEQFF. The CDR3 DNA sequence: TGTTCCAGCAGCTTAGAGGGGGGGCTTGCCAATGAGCAGTTCTTC.